The next 9 T cell receptor beta chains were all read from a single sample in a study of T-cell reconstitution after alpha-beta-depleted transplantation in children. Unique molecular identifiers were incorporated when the TCRbeta library was constructed. TCRdb used MiXCR to reprocess the PCR reads, holding one entry per CDR3 protein. The data show fewer than 700,000 distinct CDR3 sequences, 10% to 15% seen once. Source: PBMCs, mostly from graft donor cells, taken 360 days after TCRalphabeta/CD19-depleted stem cell transplant. These receptors were taken from a male patient aged 5 to 17 who had a stem cell transplant for acute myeloid leukemia, so the T cells may come from the graft donor.

V is TRBV7-2 and J is TRBJ2-1; unclear D gene. Trimming took 7 bases from V and 7 from J, leaving 20 bases between them. Germline CDR1 and CDR2: SGHTA and FQGNSA. The CDR3 covers 15 residues. CDR3 loop: CASTLLGPTGNEQFF. In DNA form, the CDR3 reads TGTGCCAGCACCCTTCTTGGGCCCACTGGGAATGAGCAGTTCTTC.

This clonotype has only one observation. The chain recombines TRBV5-1 with TRBJ2-1; a possible D gene is TRBD2 (5 bases). V gave up 3 bases and J gave up 0 bases, with 10 bases separating them. CDR1 SGHRS and CDR2 YFSETQ come from the germline V gene. CDR3 length: 15 residues. The chain's CDR3 is CASSYDYYSYNEQFF. The CDR3 DNA follows: TGCGCCAGCAGCTATGACTATTACTCCTACAATGAGCAGTTCTTC.

Notes on this clonotype: A much larger clone differs by one base, so this may be a read error. The chain has TRBV5-1 and TRBJ2-1; D is undetermined. This CDR3 is built from 14 residues. CDR1 and CDR2 from the germline V gene are SGHRS and YFSETQ. The CDR3: CASGLDGSYNEQFF. As DNA, the CDR3 is TGCGCCAGCGGCTTGGACGGATCCTACAATGAGCAGTTCTTC.

The chain has TRBV7-3 and TRBJ2-1, with TRBD2 identical over 11 bases. With V trimmed by 5 bases and J by 5 bases, 11 bases remained unmatched. The CDR3 is 17 residues long. CDR1 is SGHTA, CDR2 FQGTGA, per germline. The CDR3 sequence is CASSPRTSGGLNNEQFF. CDR3 bases: TGTGCCAGCAGCCCTCGAACTAGCGGGGGCTTAAACAATGAGCAGTTCTTC.

This rearrangement joins TRBV12-3 or TRBV12-4 to TRBJ1-5; TRBD1 agrees at 8 bases. This CDR3 is built from 15 residues. J gave up 1 base and V 6 bases, and 5 bases lay outside the gene matches. The CDR3 sequence: CASRARTGSNQPQHF. The CDR3 DNA is TGTGCCAGCAGGGCGAGGACAGGGAGCAATCAGCCCCAGCATTTT.

This clonotype was counted at least ten times. The chain uses TRBV18 and TRBJ2-7; D might be TRBD2 (6 bases). This CDR3 contains 14 residues. The ends were cut back, 5 bases at V and 2 bases at J, with 13 bases in the middle. From germline, CDR1 is KGHSH and CDR2 LQKENI. The CDR3, as DNA: TGTGCCAGCTCAACGGGAGCAGTCACCTACGAGCAGTACTTC. This sequence encodes CASSTGAVTYEQYF.

This clonotype has at least ten counts. This chain links TRBV20-1 with TRBJ2-1; TRBD2 agrees at 15 bases. Per germline, CDR1 DFQATT and CDR2 SNEGSKA (reference sequence). V gave up 0 bases and J gave up 11 bases; unmatched junction bases: 8. The CDR3 loop spans 16 amino acids. CDR3 in DNA: TGCAGTGCTAGAGAGTTAGGACTAGCGGGAGGGCCTAAGCAGTTCTTC. This translates into CSARELGLAGGPKQFF.

This clonotype appeared once. This sequence may be a read error, since a much larger clone differs from it by one base. The chain employs TRBV29-1 and TRBJ2-5; D call uncertain. Germline CDR1 SQVTM, CDR2 ANQGSEA. This CDR3 has 14 residues. The CDR3 protein is CSVGPWLPNETLYF. The CDR3 region has the DNA TGCAGCGTCGGCCCTTGGCTTCCAAACGAGACCCTGTACTTC.

The table lists this clonotype with a few counts. V usage is TRBV20-1 and J usage is TRBJ2-7; possible D gene TRBD2, 5 bases. The CDR3 consists of 14 residues. Germline V gene lookup returns CDR1 DFQATT and CDR2 SNEGSKA (reference sequence). V shed 6 bases and J shed 2 bases, with 17 bases lying between them. The CDR3 DNA is TGCAGTGCCTCGTCGCGGGTGGGCACCTACGAGCAGTACTTC. This codes for CSASSRVGTYEQYF.